This entry lists 9 T cell receptor beta chains sequenced from one sample in a study of T-cell memory formation after mild COVID-19. TCRdb re-analysed the 5' RACE reads in MiXCR, keeping a single row per CDR3 protein. This sample has around 50,000 distinct CDR3 sequences, with roughly a quarter found just once. Source material: PBMCs or a T cell subset sorted from them (not recorded which). Receptors originate from a man younger than 35 who had mild COVID-19 (a few samples of this study predate the infection). Cell type and time point are not known.

This clonotype was counted between two and nine times. J is TRBJ2-5 and V is TRBV3-1; D call uncertain. The V gene's germline CDR1 is LGHDT and CDR2 YNNKEL (reference sequence). V lost 0 bases and J lost 2, with 16 bases in between. This CDR3 has 17 amino acids. CDR3 in DNA: TGTGCCAGCAGCCAAGATCAATACGGGTTAGGTCAAGAGACCCAGTACTTC. Protein: CASSQDQYGLGQETQYF.

This clonotype appeared a few times. V is TRBV10-3 and J is TRBJ2-3, with 8 bases aligning to TRBD2. Germline loops: CDR1 ENHRY, CDR2 SYGVKD. The length of the CDR3 is 15 residues. V lost 1 base to trimming and J lost 6 bases; unmatched junction nucleotides: 6. The DNA for the CDR3 is TGTGCCATCAGTGAGTGGGCGGGGGGCCAGGATACGCAGTATTTT. It specifies CAISEWAGGQDTQYF.

This chain links TRBV27 with TRBJ1-1, with D perhaps TRBD1 (5 bases). The V end lost 5 bases, the J end lost 1 base, and 14 bases lay between the germline ends. CDR3 length: 15 residues. Germline CDR1 and CDR2: MNHEY and SMNVEV (reference sequence). CDR3 in DNA: TGTGCCAGCAGTGCAACGGGACGTTGGAACACTGAAGCTTTCTTT. This encodes CASSATGRWNTEAFF.

This clonotype has just a few counts. The V gene is TRBV4-2, the J gene TRBJ2-7; 11 bases map to TRBD1. The V gene end was trimmed by 0 bases and the J gene end by 5 bases; junction bases not matched to a gene: 9. Germline assignment: CDR1 LGHNA and CDR2 YNFKEQ. This CDR3 has 17 residues. This CDR3 is CASSQEGADRGLHEQYF. The DNA of the CDR3 is TGTGCCAGCAGCCAAGAGGGGGCGGACAGGGGGCTCCACGAGCAGTACTTC.

V and J are TRBV10-3 and TRBJ2-2, with 10 bases fitting TRBD1. The CDR3 is made up of 16 amino acids. The germline CDR1 and CDR2 sequences are ENHRY and SYGVKD. J was trimmed by 1 base and V by 5 bases; bases with no gene match: 4. The CDR3 spells CAISPDRGMNTGELFF. DNA of the CDR3: TGTGCCATCAGTCCGGACAGGGGGATGAACACCGGGGAGCTGTTTTTT.

The chain's CDR3 is CSARTGANYEQYV. DNA for the CDR3: TGCAGTGCTAGGACAGGGGCTAACTACGAGCAGTACGTC. The gene calls are TRBV20-1 and TRBJ2-7; 8 nucleotides agree with TRBD1. The germline V gene encodes CDR1 DFQATT and CDR2 SNEGSKA (reference sequence). There are 13 residues in the CDR3. V lost 3 bases, J lost 3 bases, and 4 bases stayed unmatched.

This chain connects TRBV29-1 to TRBJ2-5; no clear D. V dropped 4 bases and J dropped 5 bases, with 8 bases sitting between them. Looked up from germline, CDR1 is SQVTM and CDR2 is ANQGSEA. The CDR3 loop spans 11 amino acids. The CDR3 sequence is CSVGEEETQYF. Written as DNA, the CDR3 is TGCAGCGTTGGAGAGGAGGAGACCCAGTACTTC.

J is TRBJ2-5 and V is TRBV5-5; perhaps TRBD2 as D (5 bases). The CDR3 has 14 residues. Germline CDR1 and CDR2: SGHKS and YYEKEE (reference sequence). V lost 2 bases and J 2 bases, leaving 10 bases between the germline ends. CDR3 protein: CASSFEGWQETQYF. The CDR3 DNA is TGTGCCAGCAGCTTTGAGGGTTGGCAAGAGACCCAGTACTTC.

The chain has TRBV6-5 and TRBJ2-1, with D perhaps given as TRBD1 or TRBD2 (6 bases each). Trimming pared 6 bases from V and 10 bases from J, leaving 10 bases between. Germline V gene sequence: CDR1 MNHEY, CDR2 SVGAGI. The CDR3 sequence is 11 residues long. The chain's CDR3 is CASSPGGEQFF. DNA of the CDR3: TGTGCCAGCAGCCCCGGGGGCGAGCAGTTCTTC.